This T cell receptor beta chain is from a study of tumor and adjacent non-tumor tissue in lung cancer. Study-level information: Patients were aged roughly 30 to 76, roughly nine men and 5 women, stage I to III.

A modified ARM-PCR protocol with three rounds of nested PCR amplified TCRbeta. TCRdb independently ran MiXCR on the multiplex PCR reads; one entry per CDR3 protein. The sample lists tens of thousands of distinct CDR3 sequences; around four fifths were seen once. RNA was extracted from bulk tissue without any cell sorting. Between August and November 2014, newly diagnosed, chemotherapy-naive lung cancer patients underwent thoracic surgery in China. CDR3 length equals 16 residues. Trimming stripped 7 bases from V and 1 base from J, with 19 bases between. CDR1 is MGHRA, CDR2 YSYEKL, per germline. This rearrangement joins TRBV4-1 to TRBJ1-1; D remains ambiguous. Sequencing was performed on lung tumor tissue. This TCR came from a woman in her fifties or sixties with non-small cell lung cancer. The CDR3 coding sequence is TGCGCCAGCAATCACGGCTTCGCCAAAAGGAACACTGAAGCTTTCTTT. Its translation is CASNHGFAKRNTEAFF.